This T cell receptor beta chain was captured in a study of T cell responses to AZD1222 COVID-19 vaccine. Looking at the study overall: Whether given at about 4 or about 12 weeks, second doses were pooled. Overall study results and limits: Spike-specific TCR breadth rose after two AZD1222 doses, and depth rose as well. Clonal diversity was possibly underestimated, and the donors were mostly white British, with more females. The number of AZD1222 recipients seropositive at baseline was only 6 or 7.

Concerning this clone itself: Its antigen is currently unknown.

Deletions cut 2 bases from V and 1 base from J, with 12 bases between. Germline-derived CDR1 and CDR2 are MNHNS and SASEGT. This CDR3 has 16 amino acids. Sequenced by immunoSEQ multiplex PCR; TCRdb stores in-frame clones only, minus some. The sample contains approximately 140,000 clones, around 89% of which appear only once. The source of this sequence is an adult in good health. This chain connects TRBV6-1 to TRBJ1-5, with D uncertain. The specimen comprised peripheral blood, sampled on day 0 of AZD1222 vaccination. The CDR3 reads CASSEYVHRSNQPQHF. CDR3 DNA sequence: TGTGCCAGCAGTGAATATGTGCACCGCAGCAATCAGCCCCAGCATTTT.